These 31 T cell receptor beta chains originate from one sample sequenced in a study of T cells in Graves' hyperthyroidism and ophthalmopathy. Authors of the study amplified TCR beta CDR3 regions from RNA transcripts. The TCR CDR3 first-round RT-PCR relied on the HTBI primer set. TCRdb processed the multiplex PCR reads anew with MiXCR; each CDR3 protein has one entry. This table holds hundreds of thousands of distinct CDR3 sequences, more than 15% found once. Input material: blood. Every receptor here comes from a woman between 18 and 30 years old with Graves' hyperthyroidism.

This clonotype was observed at least ten times. The rearrangement links TRBV7-9 to TRBJ2-3; 12 bases agree with TRBD2. The junction had 7 bases not matched to a gene; V was cut back by 1 base and J by 5 bases. The CDR3 has 17 amino acids. Germline V gives CDR1 SEHNR, CDR2 FQNEAQ (reference sequence). The CDR3 is CASSLGGTSGRGDTQYF. The CDR3 coding sequence is TGTGCCAGCAGCTTAGGGGGGACTAGCGGGCGCGGAGATACGCAGTATTTT.

The V call is TRBV6-2 or TRBV6-3, the J call TRBJ1-1, with 11 bases aligning to TRBD1. After removal of 6 bases from V and 11 bases from J, the junction contained 11 bases not matched to a gene. Germline loops: CDR1 MNHEY, CDR2 SVGEGT. This CDR3 is 14 amino acids long. The chain's CDR3 is CASSRRDRGSRAFF. CDR3 in DNA: TGTGCCAGCAGCCGCCGGGACAGGGGGTCTCGGGCTTTCTTT.

The chain combines TRBV6-1 with TRBJ1-2; no firm D call. Trimming removed 7 bases at V and 4 bases at J, with 10 bases between. CDR3 length equals 12 residues. From germline, CDR1 is MNHNS and CDR2 SASEGT. CDR3 sequence: CASTGMRYGYTF. The CDR3 nucleotides read TGTGCCAGCACGGGGATGCGCTATGGCTACACCTTC.

In this sample, this clonotype turned up a few times. The chain links TRBV7-9 to TRBJ2-7; D remains unclear. Germline CDR1 SEHNR, CDR2 FQNEAQ (reference sequence). There are 15 residues in the CDR3. Deletions cut 4 bases from V and 2 bases from J, with 15 bases between. CDR3 nucleotide sequence: TGTGCCAGCAGCTCCGATTGGACCGGACCCTACGAGCAGTACTTC. Its protein is CASSSDWTGPYEQYF.

This clonotype was seen ten or more times. The chain links TRBV27 to TRBJ1-2; D unresolved. Germline-derived CDR1 and CDR2 are MNHEY and SMNVEV (reference sequence). The CDR3 totals 14 residues. Trimming pared 6 bases from V and 0 bases from J, leaving 11 bases between. CDR3 bases: TGTGCCAGCAGCCCCGTTGGCTCTAACTATGGCTACACCTTC. Its translation: CASSPVGSNYGYTF.

The chain joins TRBV19 to TRBJ2-1; no reliable D call. Germline CDR1 and CDR2: LNHDA and SQIVND (reference sequence). Between the trimmed V and J ends, which lost 3 bases and 0 bases, there was a span of 12 bases. The CDR3 length is 16 residues. The CDR3 DNA reads as TGTGCCAGTAGTATTTCCGGATTAAGCTCCTACAATGAGCAGTTCTTC. This codes for CASSISGLSSYNEQFF.

Of note for this clonotype: This may be a read error: a much more frequent sequence differs by one nucleotide. The CDR3 reads CACSYSTPATNEKLFF. Here the CDR3 DNA reads TGTGCCTGCAGTTACTCGACACCTGCAACTAATGAAAAACTGTTTTTT. This chain links TRBV6-5 with TRBJ1-4; D is unresolved. Germline V gene sequence: CDR1 MNHEY, CDR2 SVGAGI. The CDR3 runs to 16 residues.

This clonotype occurred many times. The rearrangement joins TRBV6-2 or TRBV6-3 to TRBJ2-1; D not certain. The CDR3 length is 11 residues. V dropped 5 bases and J dropped 12 bases, with 11 bases sitting between them. Germline assignment: CDR1 MNHEY and CDR2 SVGEGT. In DNA form, the CDR3 reads TGTGCCAGCAGTCAGTCCACGGTGCAGTTCTTC. Translated: CASSQSTVQFF.

This clonotype came up many times. V is TRBV20-1 and J is TRBJ2-5; 10 bases are shared with TRBD2. The trim removed 3 bases at V and 1 base at J, leaving 8 bases unmatched. CDR3 length: 16 amino acids. Per germline, CDR1 DFQATT and CDR2 SNEGSKA (reference sequence). Here the CDR3 reads CSASRVSGGSQETQYF. The CDR3 DNA reads as TGCAGTGCTAGTCGGGTTAGCGGGGGGTCCCAAGAGACCCAGTACTTC.

This clonotype appeared many times. The chain links TRBV7-8 to TRBJ1-5; perhaps TRBD1 as D (6 bases). Per the germline V gene, CDR1 is SGHVS and CDR2 is FQNEAQ. V was pared by 2 bases and J by 1 base, with 12 bases between. The CDR3 consists of 16 residues. The chain's CDR3 is CASSLMGQGSNQPQHF. CDR3 coding DNA: TGTGCCAGCAGCTTAATGGGCCAGGGGAGCAATCAGCCCCAGCATTTT.

This clonotype was seen ten or more times. This chain uses TRBV28 with TRBJ1-1, with D unresolved. CDR1 and CDR2 from the germline V gene are MDHEN and SYDVKM. This CDR3 comprises 13 residues. V lost 1 base, J lost 9 bases, and 12 bases lay in between. Here the CDR3 reads CASSLSPGTKAFF. The CDR3 region has the DNA TGTGCCAGCAGTTTATCCCCGGGAACCAAAGCTTTCTTT.

This clonotype was recorded at least ten times. The rearrangement uses TRBV20-1 and TRBJ1-5; perhaps TRBD1 as D (6 bases). The CDR3 has 14 amino acids. Trimming removed 3 bases at V and 0 bases at J, with 9 bases between. Germline loops: CDR1 DFQATT, CDR2 SNEGSKA (reference sequence). The chain's CDR3 is CSASRTASNQPQHF. The CDR3 DNA follows: TGCAGTGCTAGCCGGACAGCTAGCAATCAGCCCCAGCATTTT.

This rearrangement joins TRBV24-1 to TRBJ2-1; tentative D call: TRBD2 (5 bases). Germline values: CDR1 KGHDR, CDR2 SFDVKD. Trimming pared 9 bases from V and 0 bases from J, leaving 11 bases between. The CDR3 is 14 amino acids. The CDR3 reads CATPEGTSYNEQFF. CDR3 coding DNA: TGTGCCACCCCTGAGGGTACCTCCTACAATGAGCAGTTCTTC.

This clonotype was seen many times. The chain joins TRBV11-2 to TRBJ1-1; the match to TRBD1 covers 7 bases. Germline loops: CDR1 SGHAT, CDR2 FQNNGV. The trim removed 2 bases at V and 5 bases at J, leaving 8 bases unmatched. The CDR3 is 15 residues long. In nucleotides, the CDR3 is TGTGCCAGCAGCTTATTTAACAGGGGAAATACTGAAGCTTTCTTT. It specifies CASSLFNRGNTEAFF.

The CDR3 bases are TGCGCCAGCAGCCAAGTGGACGTCGGGAACACAGATACGCAGTATTTT. Its protein product is CASSQVDVGNTDTQYF. This rearrangement joins TRBV4-1 to TRBJ2-3, with D possibly TRBD2 on 5 matching bases. Germline V CDR1 and CDR2: MGHRA, YSYEKL. This CDR3 has 16 residues. V gave up 1 base and J gave up 2 bases, with 13 bases separating them.

This chain joins TRBV2 and TRBJ1-4, with TRBD1 identical over 8 bases. In germline, CDR1 is SNHLY, CDR2 FYNNEI. The CDR3 totals 16 residues. The junction had 6 bases not matched to a gene; V was cut back by 1 base and J by 5 bases. This chain's CDR3 is CASSEGQGAGNEKLFF. In DNA, the CDR3 is TGTGCCAGCAGTGAAGGTCAGGGGGCAGGGAATGAAAAACTGTTTTTT.

This clonotype was seen repeatedly, ten times or more. The chain uses TRBV2 and TRBJ1-2, with TRBD1 matching over 9 bases. V shed 6 bases and J 3 bases; nucleotides not matched to a gene: 11. The CDR3 extends over 16 amino acids. From germline, CDR1 is SNHLY and CDR2 FYNNEI. The CDR3 loop is CASSLPDRGYDYGYTF. CDR3 nucleotides: TGTGCCAGCAGCCTCCCGGACAGGGGCTATGACTATGGCTACACCTTC. The full variable domain, rest sourced from reference TRBV2 and TRBJ1-2, is EPEVTQTPSHQVTQMGQEVILRCVPISNHLYFYWYRQILGQKVEFLVSFYNNEISEKSEIFDDQFSVERPDGSNFTLKIRSTKLEDSAMYFCASSLPDRGYDYGYTFGSGTRLTVV.

For this clonotype: Germline and junction disagree at one end, which may indicate a read error. The gene calls are TRBV20-1 and TRBJ2-5, with D possibly matching TRBD1 (6 bases). CDR1 is DFQATT, CDR2 SNEGSKA, per germline (reference sequence). The CDR3 is made up of 14 amino acids. CDR3 residues: CSARDQTGRETQHF. CDR3 sequence (DNA): TGCAGTGCTAGAGATCAAACAGGGCGAGAGACCCAGCACTTC.

This clonotype was counted ten times or more. The chain is built from TRBV20-1 and TRBJ1-1; D not resolved. CDR3 length equals 12 residues. Germline V gene lookup returns CDR1 DFQATT and CDR2 SNEGSKA (reference sequence). V dropped 3 bases and J dropped 0 bases, with 5 bases sitting between them. This chain's CDR3 is CSASYLNTEAFF. The CDR3 region has the DNA TGCAGTGCTAGCTACCTGAACACTGAAGCTTTCTTT.

There are a few counts of this clonotype. V gene TRBV7-2 combines with J gene TRBJ1-3; no reliable D call. Germline V gene data show CDR1 as SGHTA and CDR2 as FQGNSA. The CDR3 has 16 residues. V was shortened by 5 bases and J by 0 bases, with 14 bases between the two germline ends. The CDR3 here is CASSKLRTDSGNTIYF. CDR3 nucleotides: TGTGCCAGCAGCAAACTACGGACGGACTCTGGAAACACCATATATTTT.

The genes are TRBV5-1 and TRBJ1-2; D unresolved. V gave up 5 bases and J gave up 4 bases, with 15 bases separating them. The CDR3 runs 14 residues. The germline V gene encodes CDR1 SGHRS and CDR2 YFSETQ. The CDR3 region is CASRTGRPFYGYTF. CDR3 sequence (DNA): TGCGCCAGCAGGACGGGTCGGCCCTTCTATGGCTACACCTTC.

This clonotype has at least ten counts. The rearrangement uses TRBV7-2 and TRBJ1-2; tentative D call: TRBD1 (5 bases). Germline loops: CDR1 SGHTA, CDR2 FQGNSA. The V and J ends lost 2 bases and 4 bases respectively, with 17 bases between them. The CDR3 runs 16 residues. CDR3 sequence reads: CASSLLSGRIFYGYTF. As DNA, the CDR3 is TGTGCCAGCAGCTTATTGTCAGGGAGAATCTTCTATGGCTACACCTTC.

There are many counts of this clonotype. The chain links TRBV5-1 to TRBJ1-1; 10 nucleotides line up with TRBD1. V shed 7 bases, J shed 10 bases, and the junction held 16 bases outside the gene matches. Germline values: CDR1 SGHRS, CDR2 YFSETQ. The CDR3 loop spans 15 amino acids. CDR3: CASGLTTGGGFGAFF. CDR3 nucleotides: TGCGCCAGCGGCCTTACGACAGGGGGCGGGTTTGGAGCTTTCTTT.

A note on this clonotype: This may arise from a read error, as a much more abundant clone is one base away. V usage is TRBV28 and J usage is TRBJ1-1, with 7 bases fitting TRBD1. The CDR3 contains 14 residues. The germline gives CDR1 MDHEN, CDR2 SYDVKM. The junction had 15 bases not matched to a gene; V was cut back by 6 bases and J by 11 bases. CDR3: CASRPGGEGAVAFF. CDR3 DNA: TGTGCCAGCAGGCCCGGCGGGGAGGGGGCCGTGGCTTTCTTT.

This chain uses TRBV5-1 with TRBJ1-3; TRBD1 agrees at 7 bases. The germline V gene has CDR1 SGHRS and CDR2 YFSETQ. This CDR3 is built from 15 residues. V shed 7 bases, J shed 0 bases, and the junction held 7 bases outside the gene matches. Here the CDR3 reads CASSQGGFSGNTIYF. In DNA form, the CDR3 reads TGCGCCAGCTCCCAGGGGGGTTTCTCTGGAAACACCATATATTTT. The complete variable domain, with remaining parts taken from reference TRBV5-1 and TRBJ1-3, reads KAGVTQTPRYLIKTRGQQVTLSCSPISGHRSVSWYQQTPGQGLQFLFEYFSETQRNKGNFPGRFSGRQFSNSRSEMNVSTLELGDSALYLCASSQGGFSGNTIYFGEGSWLTVV.

About this clonotype: A much larger clone lies one base from this, so it may be a read error. The J gene is TRBJ1-1, the V gene TRBV2, with unresolved D. The CDR3 is 15 residues long. CDR1 is SNHLY, CDR2 FYNNEI, per germline. Trimming left V 11 bases short and J 6 bases short, with 25 bases between. The CDR3 bases are TGTGCCGGCACTCGCCCCCCCCCGCCCGAAGCTGAAGCTTTCTTT. It encodes CAGTRPPPPEAEAFF.

This clonotype was seen ten or more times. This sequence joins TRBV11-2 and TRBJ1-1; possibly TRBD1 for D (6 bases). Trimming took off 6 bases at V and 5 bases at J, with 13 bases between the two ends. Germline V gene data show CDR1 as SGHAT and CDR2 as FQNNGV. The CDR3 length is 13 residues. CDR3 nucleotides: TGTGCCAGCAGTAAGGGGGGGCTAACTGAAGCTTTCTTT. Residues: CASSKGGLTEAFF.

The chain links TRBV9 to TRBJ2-2, with TRBD1 identical over 7 bases. The length of the CDR3 is 13 residues. Germline CDR1 reads SGDLS; CDR2 reads YYNGEE. The ends lost 5 bases at V and 7 bases at J; junction bases unmatched: 5. As DNA, the CDR3 is TGTGCCAGCAGAGGACAGGCGGGCGGGGAGCTGTTTTTT. It encodes CASRGQAGGELFF.

The chain joins TRBV27 to TRBJ2-7; TRBD1 aligns across 10 bases. This CDR3 region has 16 residues. Germline CDR1 and CDR2: MNHEY and SMNVEV (reference sequence). CDR3 protein: CAAVYKGQGTSYEQYF. Here the CDR3 DNA reads TGTGCAGCAGTTTATAAGGGACAGGGGACGAGCTACGAGCAGTACTTC.

This clonotype has a count of ten or more. V gene TRBV5-5 combines with J gene TRBJ1-3; D unclear. The V end lost 4 bases, the J end lost 3 bases, and 14 bases lay between the germline ends. CDR1 and CDR2 (germline): SGHKS, YYEKEE (reference sequence). The CDR3 is 15 amino acids. CDR3 sequence: CASSLKGAIGNTIYF. The CDR3 region has the DNA TGTGCCAGCAGCCTTAAGGGAGCAATTGGAAACACCATATATTTT.

The chain links TRBV9 to TRBJ2-2; D remains unclear. The CDR3 is 12 residues long. V was cut by 6 bases and J by 6 bases, with 9 bases left in between. CDR1 SGDLS and CDR2 YYNGEE come from the germline V gene. CDR3 in amino acids: CASNGSPGELFF. CDR3 nucleotides: TGTGCCAGCAATGGTTCGCCCGGGGAGCTGTTTTTT.